Sequencing of this T cell receptor beta chain was carried out in a study of regulatory T cells in long-lasting Graves disease. The TCR beta library used iRepertoire HTBI primers with Arm-PCR amplification of CDR3. TCRdb re-called the multiplex PCR reads through MiXCR, storing one row per CDR3 protein. The table shows 580,000 or so distinct CDR3 sequences, with about 16% occurring only once. This clonotype was counted at least ten times. Time point noted: newly diagnosed GD, antithyroid drugs for less than 3 months. Extracted PBMC RNA gave rise to the TCR library. Germline CDR1 SQVTM, CDR2 ANQGSEA. This CDR3 has 16 residues. V gave up 6 bases and J gave up 1 base; unmatched junction bases: 13. This sample also appeared in a second study, on T cells in Graves' hyperthyroidism and ophthalmopathy.

The sequence derives from a man younger than 35 with Graves disease. This rearrangement joins TRBV29-1 to TRBJ2-7; 9 bases are shared with TRBD2. This specimen consisted of peripheral blood mononuclear cells (PBMCs), obtained at new diagnosis, from a patient treated with antithyroid drugs. CDR3 region: CSVPNPGLANSYEQYF. The CDR3 nucleotides are TGCAGCGTCCCGAACCCCGGACTAGCGAATTCCTACGAGCAGTACTTC.